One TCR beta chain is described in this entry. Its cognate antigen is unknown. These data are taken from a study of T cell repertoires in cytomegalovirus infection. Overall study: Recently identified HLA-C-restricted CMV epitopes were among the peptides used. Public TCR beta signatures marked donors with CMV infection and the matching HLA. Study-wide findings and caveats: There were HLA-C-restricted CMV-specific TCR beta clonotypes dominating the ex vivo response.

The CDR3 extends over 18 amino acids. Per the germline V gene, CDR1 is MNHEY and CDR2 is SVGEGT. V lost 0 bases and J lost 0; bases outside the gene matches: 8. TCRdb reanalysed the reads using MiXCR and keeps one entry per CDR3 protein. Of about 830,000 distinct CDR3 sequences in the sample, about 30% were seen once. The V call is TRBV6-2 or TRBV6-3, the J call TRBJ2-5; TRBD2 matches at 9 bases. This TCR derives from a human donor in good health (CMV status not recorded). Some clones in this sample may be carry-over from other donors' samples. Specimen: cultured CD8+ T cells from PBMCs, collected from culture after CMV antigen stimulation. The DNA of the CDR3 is TGTGCCAGCAGTTACTCTATGGGAGCGGGGGGCCACCAAGAGACCCAGTACTTC. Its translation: CASSYSMGAGGHQETQYF.